The source of this TCR beta chain is a study of blood T cell repertoires in COVID-19. Study information: COVID-19 samples collected from the United States, Italy and Spain covered acute and convalescent phases. The cDNA or gDNA used as material had been derived from T cells, B-cell-depleted T cells, or PBMCs.

CDR3 length: 17 residues. Germline V CDR1 and CDR2: SGHKS, YYEKEE (reference sequence). V lost 1 base, J lost 3 bases, and 10 bases stayed unmatched. Methods used by the authors: It was from reference gene primer amplification that nucleated cell counts were estimated. Sequencing used immunoSEQ multiplex PCR; TCRdb keeps in-frame clones, though not all of them. D and trimming come from the DNA, and the V and J calls and clone size come from that table. Here the sample spans around 450,000 clones, about nine tenths being singletons. The sequenced sample consisted of PBMCs or T cells enriched from blood (not recorded which). The chain has TRBV5-5 and TRBJ2-3, with 8 positions matching TRBD2. The TCR was taken from a woman under 30 who had recovered from COVID-19. CDR3 DNA sequence: TGTGCCAGCAGCTTGCGGGATTCGGGCGGGGGGACAGATACGCAGTATTTT. This encodes CASSLRDSGGGTDTQYF.